These T cell receptor beta chains were read from a single sample in a study of blood T cells in healthy people across ages. TCRdb called the 5' RACE reads again in MiXCR, with one record for every CDR3 protein. The sample carries hundreds of thousands of distinct CDR3 sequences, more than 40% recorded once. Sequencing was done on a sample of blood. The receptors shown here come from a woman in her fifties or sixties in good health. Each CDR3 is given with its conserved first and last residue. The D gene is left open where the match is weak.

D gene	V gene	CDR3 protein
.	TRBV3-1	CASSQDDLLRTDTQYF
.	TRBV3-1	CASSQGYELPGEQYF
.	TRBV6-2/TRBV6-3	CASSYSSTGDEQYF
TRBD1	TRBV12-3/TRBV12-4	CASSGTGAGGYTF
TRBD2	TRBV7-7	CASSLATSGTQETQYF
TRBD2	TRBV6-2/TRBV6-3	CASSYLAGGPGTDTQYF
.	TRBV3-1	CASSQEKVRHEQETQYF
.	TRBV4-2	CASSQGQEVETQYF
.	TRBV13	CASSMDTQETQYF
TRBD2	TRBV12-3/TRBV12-4	CASSPDGGEKNIQYF
TRBD1	TRBV20-1	CSATHNRGISSDTQYF
.	TRBV27	CASGGAPDTEAFF
TRBD2	TRBV10-1	CASSDGLAGEGNEQFF
TRBD2	TRBV5-1	CASSRSAAASGTYNEQFF
.	TRBV11-2	CASSMGPLDEQYF
TRBD1	TRBV18	CASSSGQADYEQYF
.	TRBV29-1	CSAPMGNEQFF
.	TRBV11-1	CASSLWGARLQYF
.	TRBV24-1	CATSREPHNEQFF
.	TRBV20-1	CSAREVTPGSYEQYF
.	TRBV29-1	CSARGGTEAFF
.	TRBV5-1	CASSAGQQKEKLFF
.	TRBV20-1	CSASLGGPNTDTQYF
.	TRBV7-2	CASSVQGSSSTDTQYF
TRBD2	TRBV27	CASSPIGTSARTDTQYF
.	TRBV9	CASSVEGDTQYF
.	TRBV6-2/TRBV6-3	CATQLRATGNIQYF
TRBD1	TRBV12-3/TRBV12-4	CASGRDSLFTNYGYTF
TRBD1	TRBV7-2	CASSLAGQGTYEQYF